This TCR beta chain derives from a study of T cell responses to AZD1222 COVID-19 vaccine. For the study at large: Pooling covered second doses at about 4 or about 12 weeks.

This CDR3 is 14 amino acids long. V lost 2 bases and J 4 bases, leaving 11 bases between the germline ends. The V gene's germline CDR1 is LGHNA and CDR2 YNFKEQ. Study conclusions and caveats: Regions 160-218 and 743-854 held dominance among vaccine-associated CD4 TCRs, which spanned spike. White British donors predominated, females outnumbered males, and clonal diversity was possibly underestimated.

Turning to this clone: No antigen is known for it.

The table came from immunoSEQ multiplex PCR; TCRdb's copy has only in-frame clones and leaves some out. Of just under 85,000 clones listed, 70% to 90% are singletons. This receptor was identified in an adult in good health. The sequences come from peripheral blood, collected on day 0 of AZD1222 vaccination. The chain has TRBV4-2 and TRBJ1-2; no clear D gene. This CDR3 is CASSQLTSGYGYTF. The DNA for the CDR3 is TGTGCCAGCAGCCAACTCACTAGTGGCTATGGCTACACCTTC.